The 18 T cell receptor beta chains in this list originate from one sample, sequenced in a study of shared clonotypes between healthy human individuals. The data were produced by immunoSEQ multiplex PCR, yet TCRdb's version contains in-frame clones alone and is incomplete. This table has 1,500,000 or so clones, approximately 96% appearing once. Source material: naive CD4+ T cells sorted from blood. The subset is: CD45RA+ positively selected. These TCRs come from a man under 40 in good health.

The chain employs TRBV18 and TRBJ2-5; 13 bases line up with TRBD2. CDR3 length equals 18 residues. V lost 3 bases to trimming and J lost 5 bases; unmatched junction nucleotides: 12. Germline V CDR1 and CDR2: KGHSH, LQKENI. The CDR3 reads CASSPETSGRPSYETQYF. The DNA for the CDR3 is TGTGCCAGCTCACCCGAGACTAGCGGGAGGCCTTCGTATGAGACCCAGTACTTC.

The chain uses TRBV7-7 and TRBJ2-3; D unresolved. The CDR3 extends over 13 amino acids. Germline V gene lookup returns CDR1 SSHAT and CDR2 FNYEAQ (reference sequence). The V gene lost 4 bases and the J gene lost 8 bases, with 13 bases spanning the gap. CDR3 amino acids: CASSSGPAGTQYF. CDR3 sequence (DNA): TGTGCCAGCAGCTCCGGACCGGCTGGTACGCAGTATTTT.

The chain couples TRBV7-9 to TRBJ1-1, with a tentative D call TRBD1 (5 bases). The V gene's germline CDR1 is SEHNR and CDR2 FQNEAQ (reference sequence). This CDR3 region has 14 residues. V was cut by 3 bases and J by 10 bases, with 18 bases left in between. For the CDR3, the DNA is TGTGCCAGCAGCTTTCTCGACAGTTCAGCGGGAGCTTTCTTT. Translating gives CASSFLDSSAGAFF. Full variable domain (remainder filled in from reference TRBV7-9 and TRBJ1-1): DTGVSQNPRHKITKRGQNVTFRCDPISEHNRLYWYRQTLGQGPEFLTYFQNEAQLEKSRLLSDRFSAERPKGSFSTLEIQRTEQGDSAMYLCASSFLDSSAGAFFGQGTRLTVV.

DNA for the CDR3: TGTGCCAGCAGACCGATACCCCCCTACGAGCAGTACTTC. Residues: CASRPIPPYEQYF. The chain joins TRBV28 to TRBJ2-7; no reliable D call. Germline loops: CDR1 MDHEN, CDR2 SYDVKM. The CDR3 is 13 residues long. V was shortened by 6 bases and J by 2 bases, with 11 bases between the two germline ends.

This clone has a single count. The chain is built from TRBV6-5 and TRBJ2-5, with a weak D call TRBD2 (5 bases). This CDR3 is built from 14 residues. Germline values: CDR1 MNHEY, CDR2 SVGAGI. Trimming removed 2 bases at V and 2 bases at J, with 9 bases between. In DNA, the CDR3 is TGTGCCAGCAGTTACGGGTCGGGACAAGAGACCCAGTACTTC. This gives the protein CASSYGSGQETQYF.

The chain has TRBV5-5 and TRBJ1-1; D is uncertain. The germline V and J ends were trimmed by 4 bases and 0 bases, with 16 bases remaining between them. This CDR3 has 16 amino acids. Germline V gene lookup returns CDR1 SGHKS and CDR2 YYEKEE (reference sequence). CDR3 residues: CASSPIPNPVNTEAFF. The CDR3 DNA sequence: TGTGCCAGCAGCCCGATTCCCAATCCTGTGAACACTGAAGCTTTCTTT. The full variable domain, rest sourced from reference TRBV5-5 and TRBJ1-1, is DAGVTQSPTHLIKTRGQQVTLRCSPISGHKSVSWYQQVLGQGPQFIFQYYEKEERGRGNFPDRFSARQFPNYSSELNVNALLLGDSALYLCASSPIPNPVNTEAFFGQGTRLTVV.

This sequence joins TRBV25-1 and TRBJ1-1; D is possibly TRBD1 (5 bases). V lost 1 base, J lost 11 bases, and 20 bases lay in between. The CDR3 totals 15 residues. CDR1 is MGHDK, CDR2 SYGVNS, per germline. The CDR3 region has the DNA TGTGCCAGCAGTGAATTTTGGGGGACGGGGAAGGAGGCTTTCTTT. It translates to CASSEFWGTGKEAFF.

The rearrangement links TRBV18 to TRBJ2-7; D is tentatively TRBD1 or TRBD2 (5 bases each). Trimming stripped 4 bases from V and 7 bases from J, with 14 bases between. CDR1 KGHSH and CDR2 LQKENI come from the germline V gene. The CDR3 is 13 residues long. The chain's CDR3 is CASSLGPGSEQYF. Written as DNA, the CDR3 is TGTGCCAGCTCACTGGGACCGGGTTCGGAGCAGTACTTC.

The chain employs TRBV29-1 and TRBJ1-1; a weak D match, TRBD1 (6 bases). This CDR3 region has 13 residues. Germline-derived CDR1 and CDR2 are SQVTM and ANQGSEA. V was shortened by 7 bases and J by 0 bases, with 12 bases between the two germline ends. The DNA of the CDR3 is TGCAGCGCCGGACAGACAATGAACACTGAAGCTTTCTTT. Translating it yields CSAGQTMNTEAFF.

The CDR3 protein is CASSSDSLPVTQYF. DNA for the CDR3: TGTGCCAGCAGCTCAGATTCCCTACCCGTGACCCAGTACTTC. The V call is TRBV7-9, the J call TRBJ2-5; D is uncertain. This CDR3 region has 14 residues. From germline, CDR1 is SEHNR and CDR2 FQNEAQ (reference sequence). V was pared by 4 bases and J by 7 bases, with 16 bases between. Variable domain in full (rest from reference TRBV7-9 and TRBJ2-5): DTGVSQNPRHKITKRGQNVTFRCDPISEHNRLYWYRQTLGQGPEFLTYFQNEAQLEKSRLLSDRFSAERPKGSFSTLEIQRTEQGDSAMYLCASSSDSLPVTQYFGPGTRLLVL.

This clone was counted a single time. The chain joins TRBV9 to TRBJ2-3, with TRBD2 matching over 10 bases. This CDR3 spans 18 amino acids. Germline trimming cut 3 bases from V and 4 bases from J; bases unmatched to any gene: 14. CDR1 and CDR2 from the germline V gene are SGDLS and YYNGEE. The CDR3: CASSAGALAGVISDTQYF. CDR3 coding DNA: TGTGCCAGCAGCGCCGGAGCTCTAGCGGGAGTAATCTCAGATACGCAGTATTTT. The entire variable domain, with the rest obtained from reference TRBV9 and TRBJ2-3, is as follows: DSGVTQTPKHLITATGQRVTLRCSPRSGDLSVYWYQQSLDQGLQFLIQYYNGEERAKGNILERFSAQQFPDLHSELNLSSLELGDSALYFCASSAGALAGVISDTQYFGPGTRLTVL.

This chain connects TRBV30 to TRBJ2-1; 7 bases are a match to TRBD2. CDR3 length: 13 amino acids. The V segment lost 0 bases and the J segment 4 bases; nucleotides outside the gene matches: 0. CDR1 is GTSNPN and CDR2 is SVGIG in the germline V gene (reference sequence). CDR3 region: CAWSVLAYNEQFF. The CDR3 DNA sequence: TGTGCCTGGAGTGTACTAGCGTACAATGAGCAGTTCTTC.

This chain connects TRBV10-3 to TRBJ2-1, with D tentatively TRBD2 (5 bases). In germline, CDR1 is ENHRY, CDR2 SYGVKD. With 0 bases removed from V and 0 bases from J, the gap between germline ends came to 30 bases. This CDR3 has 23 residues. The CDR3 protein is CAISESVRLVSEDKPSSYNEQFF. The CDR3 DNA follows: TGTGCCATCAGTGAGTCTGTGAGGTTAGTTTCGGAGGATAAGCCAAGCTCCTACAATGAGCAGTTCTTC.

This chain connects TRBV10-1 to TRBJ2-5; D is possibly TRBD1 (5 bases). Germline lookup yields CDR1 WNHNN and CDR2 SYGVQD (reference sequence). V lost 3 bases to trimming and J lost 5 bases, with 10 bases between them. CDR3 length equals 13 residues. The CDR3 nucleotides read TGCGCCAGCAGTGACAAGGGGTGGGAGACCCAGTACTTC. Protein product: CASSDKGWETQYF.

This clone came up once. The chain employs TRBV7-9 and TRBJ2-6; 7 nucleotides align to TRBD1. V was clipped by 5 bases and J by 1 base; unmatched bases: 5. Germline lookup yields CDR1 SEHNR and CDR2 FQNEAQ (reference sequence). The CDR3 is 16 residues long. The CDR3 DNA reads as TGTGCCAGCAGCCCAACGACAGGGTCTGGGGCCAACGTCCTGACTTTC. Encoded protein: CASSPTTGSGANVLTF. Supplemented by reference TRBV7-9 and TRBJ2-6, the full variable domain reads DTGVSQNPRHKITKRGQNVTFRCDPISEHNRLYWYRQTLGQGPEFLTYFQNEAQLEKSRLLSDRFSAERPKGSFSTLEIQRTEQGDSAMYLCASSPTTGSGANVLTFGAGSRLTVL.

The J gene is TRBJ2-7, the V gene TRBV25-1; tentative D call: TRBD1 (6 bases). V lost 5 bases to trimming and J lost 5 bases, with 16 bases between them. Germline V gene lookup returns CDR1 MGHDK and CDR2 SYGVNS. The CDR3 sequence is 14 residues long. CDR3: CASSKEQGTDEQYF. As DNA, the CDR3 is TGTGCCAGCAGTAAAGAACAGGGAACTGACGAGCAGTACTTC.

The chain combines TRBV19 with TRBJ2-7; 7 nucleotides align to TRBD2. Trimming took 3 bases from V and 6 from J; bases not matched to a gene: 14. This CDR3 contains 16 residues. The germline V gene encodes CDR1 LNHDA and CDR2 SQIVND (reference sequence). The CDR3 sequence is CASSIGASGRFVEQYF. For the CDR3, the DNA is TGTGCCAGTAGTATCGGTGCTAGCGGACGATTTGTCGAGCAGTACTTC.

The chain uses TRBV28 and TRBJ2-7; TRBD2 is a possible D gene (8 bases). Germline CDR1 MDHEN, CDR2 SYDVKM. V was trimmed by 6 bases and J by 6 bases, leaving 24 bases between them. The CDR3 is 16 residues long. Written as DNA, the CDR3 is TGTGCCAGCAGACAGGGGCTTAGCGGGATCCCTACCGAGCAGTACTTC. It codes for CASRQGLSGIPTEQYF.